This T cell receptor (beta chain) emerged from a study of CD8 T cells in Susac syndrome. The germline V gene encodes CDR1 SGDLS and CDR2 YYNGEE. V was shortened by 4 bases and J by 4 bases, with 12 bases between the two germline ends. The CDR3 spans 14 residues. RNA was extracted with the RNeasy kit, and a quantity of 0.5 to 1 ug was reverse transcribed using random hexamers. TCRdb ran MiXCR on the immunoSEQ multiplex PCR reads and lists one entry per CDR3 protein. The data show 150,000 to 200,000 distinct CDR3 sequences, with around 94% seen just once and around 0.14% held by the top ten. Sequencing was carried out using CD4+ T cells from PBMCs. The sequence was collected from a human donor in good health. The rearrangement joins TRBV9 to TRBJ2-1, with D unclear. CDR3: CASSPIQEYNEQFF. CDR3 nucleotide sequence: TGTGCCAGCAGCCCAATTCAGGAATACAATGAGCAGTTCTTC.